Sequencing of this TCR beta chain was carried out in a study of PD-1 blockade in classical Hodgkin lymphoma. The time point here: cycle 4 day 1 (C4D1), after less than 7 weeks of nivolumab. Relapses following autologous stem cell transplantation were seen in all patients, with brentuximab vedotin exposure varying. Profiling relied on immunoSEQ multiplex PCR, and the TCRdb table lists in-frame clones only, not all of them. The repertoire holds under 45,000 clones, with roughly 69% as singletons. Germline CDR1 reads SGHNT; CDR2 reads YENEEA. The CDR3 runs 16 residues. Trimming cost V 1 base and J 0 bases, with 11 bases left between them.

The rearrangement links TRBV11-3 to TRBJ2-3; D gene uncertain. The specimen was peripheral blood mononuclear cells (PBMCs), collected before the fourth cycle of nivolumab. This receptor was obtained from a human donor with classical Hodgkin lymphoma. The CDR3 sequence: CASSLGVEESTDTQYF. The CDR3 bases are TGTGCCAGCAGCTTAGGAGTCGAGGAAAGCACAGATACGCAGTATTTT.